Following are 26 T cell receptor beta chains from one sample sequenced in a study of patients and donors after allogeneic stem cell transplantation (dated by TCRdb to 2019 to 2021). The library relied on RT-PCR. The sample was run on a NextSeq 550. In-frame beta chains were kept once TCRdb had trimmed the public reads at Q25 with fastp and called clones with MiXCR. Here each entry gathers all rows of one CDR3 protein and keeps the most common genes and DNA. Present in this sample are just under 20,000 distinct CDR3 sequences, 4.5% to 5% of which were seen just once. About 37% of the sample comes from the top ten. Source material: blood, either unsorted or a sorted T cell fraction (not recorded which). The receptors come from a human donor who was either an allogeneic HSCT recipient or a stem cell or donor lymphocyte infusion donor (not recorded which). It is not recorded whose cells these are; they may come from a transplant donor.

This clonotype was recorded at least ten times. V usage is TRBV7-9 and J usage is TRBJ2-1, with D tentatively TRBD2 (6 bases). V was cut by 0 bases and J by 10 bases, with 13 bases left in between. The CDR3 extends over 14 amino acids. Looked up from germline, CDR1 is SEHNR and CDR2 is FQNEAQ (reference sequence). The CDR3 nucleotides read TGTGCCAGCAGCTTAGCGATCGGGGGAAGGGAGCAGTTCTTC. Protein product: CASSLAIGGREQFF.

Only a few counts were recorded for this clonotype. CDR3 DNA: TGTGCCAGCAGCCCTCGGGGTAGCGATACACAGTACTTC. This gives the protein CASSPRGSDTQYF. This chain links TRBV3-1 with TRBJ2-7, with D possibly TRBD2 on 5 matching bases. Trimming removed 4 bases at V and 10 bases at J, with 17 bases between. Germline CDR1 reads LGHDT; CDR2 reads YNNKEL (reference sequence). CDR3 size: 13 residues.

The sample holds many counts of this clonotype. The CDR3 region has the DNA TGTGCCACTTCCAGAACAACCTACGAGCAGTACTTC. Amino acid sequence: CATSRTTYEQYF. The rearrangement uses TRBV10-3 and TRBJ2-7; D is unresolved. Germline CDR1 is ENHRY and CDR2 is SYGVKD. Trimming took 10 bases from V and 2 from J, leaving 12 bases between them. The CDR3 has 12 residues.

Many counts were recorded for this clonotype. The chain has TRBV10-3 and TRBJ2-2; maybe TRBD2 (5 bases). Germline assignment: CDR1 ENHRY and CDR2 SYGVKD. This CDR3 has 14 amino acids. Trimming stripped 10 bases from V and 3 bases from J, with 15 bases between. The CDR3 nucleotides read TGTGCCACCCGGCGGCTAGCAGACACCGGGGAGCTGTTTTTT. This encodes CATRRLADTGELFF.

This clonotype was picked up many times. The rearrangement uses TRBV3-1 and TRBJ1-3; D gene unclear. Germline CDR1 LGHDT, CDR2 YNNKEL (reference sequence). CDR3 length equals 14 residues. V was trimmed by 6 bases and J by 0 bases, leaving 9 bases between them. The CDR3 DNA reads TGTGCCAGCAGTCCGCAGGACTCTGGAAACACCATATATTTT. Translating it yields CASSPQDSGNTIYF.

This clonotype was detected only a few times. This sequence joins TRBV28 and TRBJ2-6, with D possibly matching TRBD2 (7 bases). Trimming removed 8 bases at V and 0 bases at J, with 23 bases between. From germline, CDR1 is MDHEN and CDR2 SYDVKM. The CDR3 is 19 amino acids. This chain's CDR3 is CASPRWEGGDTSGANVLTF. The CDR3 region has the DNA TGTGCCAGCCCCCGGTGGGAGGGAGGGGACACCTCTGGGGCCAACGTCCTGACTTTC. The full variable domain, its missing parts supplied by reference TRBV28 and TRBJ2-6, is DVKVTQSSRYLVKRTGEKVFLECVQDMDHENMFWYRQDPGLGLRLIYFSYDVKMKEKGDIPEGYSVSREKKERFSLILESASTNQTSMYLCASPRWEGGDTSGANVLTFGAGSRLTVL.

This clonotype was seen ten or more times. The rearrangement uses TRBV7-9 and TRBJ1-2, with D maybe TRBD1 (5 bases). This CDR3 has 14 residues. With 5 bases removed from V and 3 bases from J, the gap between germline ends came to 13 bases. The V gene's germline CDR1 is SEHNR and CDR2 FQNEAQ (reference sequence). CDR3 sequence (DNA): TGTGCCAGCAGCCGGTATCGGGACCACTATGGCTACACCTTC. Protein product: CASSRYRDHYGYTF.

This clonotype was seen ten or more times. V is TRBV6-5 and J is TRBJ2-5; D unclear. The length of the CDR3 is 14 residues. Trimming cost V 2 bases and J 5 bases, with 12 bases left between them. Per germline, CDR1 MNHEY and CDR2 SVGAGI. CDR3 protein: CASSYGERVETQYF. The DNA of the CDR3 is TGTGCCAGCAGTTACGGGGAAAGGGTGGAGACCCAGTACTTC.

This clonotype was picked up many times. The genes are TRBV28 and TRBJ1-2; no firm D call. The CDR3 extends over 12 amino acids. The V end lost 4 bases, the J end lost 5 bases, and 8 bases lay between the germline ends. Germline values: CDR1 MDHEN, CDR2 SYDVKM. The CDR3 loop reads CASSSRAYGYTF. In DNA form, the CDR3 reads TGTGCCAGCAGTTCCCGGGCTTATGGCTACACCTTC.

This clonotype was counted at least ten times. The rearrangement uses TRBV2 and TRBJ2-1, with a tentative D call TRBD2 (8 bases). Per germline, CDR1 SNHLY and CDR2 FYNNEI. The CDR3 contains 16 residues. Trimming stripped 6 bases from V and 4 bases from J, with 19 bases between. CDR3 sequence reads: CASSSRGRGVYNEQFF. CDR3 nucleotides: TGTGCCAGCAGCTCGAGGGGGCGGGGGGTGTACAATGAGCAGTTCTTC.

This clonotype has at least ten counts. The rearrangement uses TRBV5-8 and TRBJ1-5, with a possible D match to TRBD1 (6 bases). This CDR3 region has 14 residues. In germline, CDR1 is SGHTS, CDR2 YDEGEE. Trimming cost V 4 bases and J 6 bases, with 14 bases left between them. CDR3 loop: CASSGGREGQPQHF. The CDR3 DNA sequence: TGTGCCAGCAGCGGGGGCAGGGAAGGTCAGCCCCAGCATTTT.

This clonotype came up many times. The chain carries TRBV19 and TRBJ2-3, with 8 positions matching TRBD1. Germline V gene sequence: CDR1 LNHDA, CDR2 SQIVND (reference sequence). The V segment lost 5 bases and the J segment 12 bases; nucleotides outside the gene matches: 13. The CDR3 spans 14 residues. The CDR3 sequence: CASSPGTGLPFQYF. In nucleotides, the CDR3 is TGTGCCAGTAGTCCCGGGACAGGCCTCCCTTTTCAGTATTTT. The full variable domain, rest sourced from reference TRBV19 and TRBJ2-3, is DGGITQSPKYLFRKEGQNVTLSCEQNLNHDAMYWYRQDPGQGLRLIYYSQIVNDFQKGDIAEGYSVSREKKESFPLTVTSAQKNPTAFYLCASSPGTGLPFQYFGPGTRLTVL.

This clonotype was counted a few times. V gene TRBV20-1 combines with J gene TRBJ1-2; D is ambiguous. CDR1 is DFQATT and CDR2 is SNEGSKA in the germline V gene (reference sequence). The germline V and J ends were trimmed by 7 bases and 3 bases, with 12 bases remaining between them. The CDR3 length is 12 residues. DNA of the CDR3: TGCAGTGTCGCCACAGCCTACTATGGCTACACCTTC. It codes for CSVATAYYGYTF.

This clonotype was recorded many times. Here the CDR3 DNA reads TGCAGTGCTAGATCACCAGGGGGCGATGGCACCGGGGAGCTGTTTTTT. It encodes CSARSPGGDGTGELFF. The chain couples TRBV20-1 to TRBJ2-2, with 8 bases identical to TRBD1. In germline, CDR1 is DFQATT, CDR2 SNEGSKA (reference sequence). CDR3 length equals 16 residues. After removal of 2 bases from V and 4 bases from J, the junction contained 9 bases not matched to a gene.

This clonotype was recorded at least ten times. The chain uses TRBV6-5 and TRBJ1-6; no definite D call. The CDR3 is made up of 15 amino acids. The V end was cut by 4 bases, the J end by 8 bases, with 15 bases between. Germline CDR1 MNHEY, CDR2 SVGAGI. The CDR3 loop reads CASSLTNPVHSPLHF. The CDR3 DNA is TGTGCCAGCAGTTTGACAAATCCAGTCCATTCACCCCTCCACTTT.

At least ten counts were recorded for this clonotype. The V and J genes are TRBV7-9 and TRBJ2-2, with D perhaps matching TRBD1 or TRBD2 (6 bases each). V was trimmed by 3 bases and J by 1 base, leaving 12 bases between them. The CDR3 loop spans 16 amino acids. In germline, CDR1 is SEHNR, CDR2 FQNEAQ (reference sequence). The CDR3 nucleotides read TGTGCCAGCAGCTTTGGAGGGGGGTTGAACACCGGGGAGCTGTTTTTT. Its translation: CASSFGGGLNTGELFF.

This chain links TRBV7-9 with TRBJ1-2; no reliable D call. Trimming left V 3 bases short and J 4 bases short, with 15 bases between. Germline V gene lookup returns CDR1 SEHNR and CDR2 FQNEAQ (reference sequence). CDR3 length: 15 residues. The CDR3 region is CASSLLSGRGYGYTF. The CDR3 DNA reads as TGTGCCAGCAGCTTGCTCAGTGGGCGCGGCTATGGCTACACCTTC.

The chain links TRBV19 to TRBJ2-2, with 11 positions matching TRBD2. Germline V gene lookup returns CDR1 LNHDA and CDR2 SQIVND (reference sequence). Trimming at V came to 8 bases and at J to 5 bases, leaving 10 bases not matched to a gene. The CDR3 spans 16 residues. CDR3 sequence reads: CASYPWASGGTGELFF. CDR3 nucleotides: TGTGCCAGTTACCCGTGGGCTAGCGGGGGGACCGGGGAGCTGTTTTTT.

This clonotype occurred many times. The chain employs TRBV24-1 and TRBJ2-2, with TRBD1 matching 11 bases. The junction had 2 bases not matched to a gene; V was cut back by 2 bases and J by 7 bases. CDR1 and CDR2 from the germline V gene are KGHDR and SFDVKD. This CDR3 has 15 residues. CDR3 coding DNA: TGTGCCACCAGTGATTGGGACAGGGGGAACGGGGAGCTGTTTTTT. It specifies CATSDWDRGNGELFF.

This clonotype was seen ten or more times. The J gene is TRBJ2-5, the V gene TRBV6-6; the D call may be TRBD1 or TRBD2 (5 bases each). The CDR3 is 13 residues long. V dropped 7 bases and J dropped 3 bases, with 12 bases sitting between them. Germline CDR1 reads MNHNY; CDR2 reads SVGAGI (reference sequence). In nucleotides, the CDR3 is TGTGCCAGCACCCAGGGACGGGAAGAGACCCAGTACTTC. This translates into CASTQGREETQYF.

By share, this clonotype ranks as medium-sized. The chain is built from TRBV12-3 or TRBV12-4 and TRBJ2-7, with 10 positions matching TRBD2. V shed 7 bases, J shed 7 bases, and the junction held 7 bases outside the gene matches. This CDR3 contains 13 residues. CDR3 coding DNA: TGTGCCAGCACCCTTGGGACTAGCGATGAGCAGTACTTC. Residues: CASTLGTSDEQYF.

This clonotype was counted many times. The gene calls are TRBV28 and TRBJ1-1; D is perhaps TRBD1 (5 bases). Between the trimmed V and J ends, which lost 2 bases and 5 bases, there was a span of 15 bases. There are 15 residues in the CDR3. CDR1 and CDR2 from the germline V gene are MDHEN and SYDVKM. Here the CDR3 DNA reads TGTGCCAGCAGTTTAGGCCGTGCAGGGAGGACTGAAGCTTTCTTT. This encodes CASSLGRAGRTEAFF.

Comment on this clonotype: A read error may be the cause here, since a much bigger clone is one base away. J is TRBJ1-2 and V is TRBV12-3 or TRBV12-4; D remains unclear. The CDR3 covers 13 residues. The CDR3 spells CASSSGPKYGYTF. DNA of the CDR3: TGTGCCAGCAGTTCCGGACCTAAGTATGGCTACACCTTC.

In this sample, this clonotype is medium-sized. This chain links TRBV7-9 with TRBJ2-3; 10 nucleotides line up with TRBD1. The length of the CDR3 is 15 residues. The ends lost 5 bases at V and 3 bases at J; junction bases unmatched: 5. Germline V gene sequence: CDR1 SEHNR, CDR2 FQNEAQ (reference sequence). The CDR3 DNA follows: TGTGCCAGCAGCCTAGGACAGGGGGTTACAGATACGCAGTATTTT. Residues: CASSLGQGVTDTQYF.

This clonotype was detected many times. This chain joins TRBV3-1 and TRBJ1-6; D is uncertain. CDR3 length: 17 amino acids. V lost 0 bases and J 9 bases, leaving 18 bases between the germline ends. Germline V gene data show CDR1 as LGHDT and CDR2 as YNNKEL (reference sequence). As DNA, the CDR3 is TGTGCCAGCAGCCAAGATCCCCTCGGGGAGATGGGTTCACCCCTCCACTTT. Translating gives CASSQDPLGEMGSPLHF.

This clonotype was seen repeatedly, ten times or more. The chain uses TRBV7-6 and TRBJ2-2; 10 bases match TRBD2. The length of the CDR3 is 15 residues. CDR1 SGHVS and CDR2 FNYEAQ come from the germline V gene. Germline trimming cut 5 bases from V and 4 bases from J; bases unmatched to any gene: 4. The CDR3 nucleotides are TGTGCCAGCAGCCGCTCTAGCGGGAGCACCGGGGAGCTGTTTTTT. As protein: CASSRSSGSTGELFF.